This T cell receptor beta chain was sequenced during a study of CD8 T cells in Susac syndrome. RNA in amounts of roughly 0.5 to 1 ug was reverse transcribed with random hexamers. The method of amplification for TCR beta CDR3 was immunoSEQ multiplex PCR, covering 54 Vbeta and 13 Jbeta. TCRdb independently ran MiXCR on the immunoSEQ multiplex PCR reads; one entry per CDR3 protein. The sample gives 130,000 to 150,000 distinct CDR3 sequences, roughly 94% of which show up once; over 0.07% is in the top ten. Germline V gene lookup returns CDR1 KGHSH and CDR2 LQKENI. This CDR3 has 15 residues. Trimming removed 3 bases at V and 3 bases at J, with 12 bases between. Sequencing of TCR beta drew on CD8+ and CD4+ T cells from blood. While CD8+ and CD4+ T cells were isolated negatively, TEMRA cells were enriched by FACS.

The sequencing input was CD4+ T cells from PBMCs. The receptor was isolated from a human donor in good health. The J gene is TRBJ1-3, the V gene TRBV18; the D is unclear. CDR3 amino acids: CASSPYSGGGNTIYF. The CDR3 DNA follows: TGTGCCAGCTCACCGTACTCCGGCGGTGGAAACACCATATATTTT.